This T cell receptor beta chain was profiled in a study of blood T cell repertoires in COVID-19. Study summary: Sample material is recorded as cDNA or gDNA derived from T cells, B-cell-depleted T cells, or PBMCs.

Some clones are missing from TCRdb's copy, which holds only in-frame ones; the method was immunoSEQ multiplex PCR. The sample gives a few hundred thousand clones, nearly 90% of which show up once; over 9% is in the top ten. Participant ages covered roughly 18 to 89 years across around 22 US areas. Participants were placed into cohorts based on the clinical history they reported. Two consecutive negative NP/OP PCR tests, clearance, or resolved symptoms defined Cohort 3 recovery. CDR1 is LNHDA, CDR2 SQIVND, per germline (reference sequence). This CDR3 region has 11 residues. V was clipped by 7 bases and J by 7 bases, with 10 bases between them.

Sequenced input: PBMCs or T cells enriched from blood (not recorded which). V usage is TRBV19 and J usage is TRBJ1-1; D is ambiguous. The origin of this receptor is a young woman who had recovered from COVID-19. For the CDR3, the DNA is TGTGCCAGTATTCCCGTCGGTGAAGCTTTCTTT. It yields the protein CASIPVGEAFF.